The 9 T cell receptor beta chains below come from one sample, sequenced in a study of T cells in Graves' hyperthyroidism and ophthalmopathy. Authors of the study amplified TCR beta CDR3 regions from RNA transcripts. The HTBI primer set drove a first-round RT-PCR of the TCR CDR3. TCRdb reanalysed the multiplex PCR reads using MiXCR and keeps one entry per CDR3 protein. Of more than 350,000 distinct CDR3 sequences listed, about 17% are singletons. The sample consisted of blood. The receptors derive from a woman in her thirties with Graves' hyperthyroidism that later progressed to Graves' ophthalmopathy.

This clonotype has ten or more counts. The chain couples TRBV5-1 to TRBJ1-4; TRBD1 might be the D (6 bases). The germline V and J ends were trimmed by 5 bases and 8 bases, with 16 bases remaining between them. Looked up from germline, CDR1 is SGHRS and CDR2 is YFSETQ. The CDR3 totals 14 residues. The CDR3 loop reads CASRPGTSWEKLFF. The CDR3 nucleotides read TGCGCCAGCAGACCCGGGACAAGTTGGGAAAAACTGTTTTTT.

This clonotype was counted at least ten times. The gene calls are TRBV2 and TRBJ1-2; D remains ambiguous. The germline V and J ends were trimmed by 1 base and 7 bases, with 13 bases remaining between them. Germline V lookup: CDR1 SNHLY, CDR2 FYNNEI. This CDR3 is built from 14 residues. The CDR3 bases are TGTGCCAGCAGTGAAGTCCTTCCCACCGGTGGCTACACCTTC. Amino acid sequence: CASSEVLPTGGYTF.

In its sample, this clonotype was seen many times. The gene calls are TRBV11-3 and TRBJ2-3; TRBD2 agrees at 8 bases. The germline CDR1 and CDR2 sequences are SGHNT and YENEEA. The CDR3 consists of 12 residues. V dropped 5 bases and J dropped 6; count of bases not matched to a gene: 1. CDR3 bases: TGTGCCAGCAGCCGCGGGGGGGATACGCAGTATTTT. Its translation: CASSRGGDTQYF.

In its sample, this clonotype was seen many times. V and J are TRBV20-1 and TRBJ2-7; 9 nucleotides match TRBD2. V was clipped by 5 bases and J by 5 bases; unmatched bases: 13. CDR1 is DFQATT and CDR2 is SNEGSKA in the germline V gene (reference sequence). This CDR3 comprises 15 residues. The CDR3 loop is CSAGKAGTSYDEQYF. The CDR3 bases are TGCAGTGCTGGAAAAGCCGGGACTAGCTATGACGAGCAGTACTTC.

This clonotype was picked up many times. The V and J genes are TRBV6-5 and TRBJ2-3; D call uncertain. CDR1 is MNHEY, CDR2 SVGAGI, per germline. The CDR3 is made up of 13 amino acids. The V end was cut by 2 bases, the J end by 5 bases, with 8 bases between. The CDR3 loop is CASSYRPGDTQYF. In nucleotides, the CDR3 is TGTGCCAGCAGTTACCGGCCCGGAGATACGCAGTATTTT.

Ten or more counts support this clonotype. The chain has TRBV20-1 and TRBJ1-1; 8 bases are shared with TRBD1. Germline CDR1 and CDR2: DFQATT and SNEGSKA (reference sequence). The CDR3 has 13 amino acids. V lost 5 bases, J lost 7 bases, and 9 bases stayed unmatched. CDR3 nucleotide sequence: TGCAGTGCTGCCCCCAGGGGGCAGGGTGAAGCTTTCTTT. It encodes CSAAPRGQGEAFF.

The sample holds a few counts of this clonotype. The chain recombines TRBV6-5 with TRBJ1-1, with a possible D match to TRBD1 (5 bases). This CDR3 is built from 14 residues. The germline V gene encodes CDR1 MNHEY and CDR2 SVGAGI. V gave up 0 bases and J gave up 4 bases, with 9 bases separating them. CDR3 sequence: CASSYSGESTEAFF. The CDR3 DNA reads TGTGCCAGCAGTTACTCGGGGGAAAGCACTGAAGCTTTCTTT.

This clonotype was observed at least ten times. The chain combines TRBV29-1 with TRBJ2-3; the D is unclear. Trimming removed 3 bases from V and 3 bases from J, with 7 bases in between. This CDR3 is 12 amino acids long. Germline CDR1 is SQVTM and CDR2 is ANQGSEA. The CDR3 DNA reads as TGCAGCGTTGAGGAAGGGACAGATACGCAGTATTTT. Amino acid sequence: CSVEEGTDTQYF.

This clonotype was counted between two and nine times. This chain joins TRBV2 and TRBJ2-2, with D possibly matching TRBD2 (6 bases). This CDR3 is built from 15 residues. Trimming stripped 9 bases from V and 2 bases from J, with 16 bases between. The germline V gene encodes CDR1 SNHLY and CDR2 FYNNEI. The CDR3 spells CASRRRGYNTGELFF. In DNA form, the CDR3 reads TGTGCCAGTCGAAGGAGGGGCTATAACACCGGGGAGCTGTTTTTT.